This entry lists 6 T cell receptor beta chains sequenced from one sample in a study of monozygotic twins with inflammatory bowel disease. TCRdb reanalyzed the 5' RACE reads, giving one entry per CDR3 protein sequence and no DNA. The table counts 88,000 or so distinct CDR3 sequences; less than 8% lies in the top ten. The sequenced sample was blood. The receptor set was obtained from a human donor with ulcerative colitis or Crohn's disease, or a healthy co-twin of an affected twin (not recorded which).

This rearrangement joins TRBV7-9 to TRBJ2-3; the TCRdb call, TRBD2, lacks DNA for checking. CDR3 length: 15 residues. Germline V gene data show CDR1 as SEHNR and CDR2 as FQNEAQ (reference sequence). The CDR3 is CASSNTRAATDTQYF.

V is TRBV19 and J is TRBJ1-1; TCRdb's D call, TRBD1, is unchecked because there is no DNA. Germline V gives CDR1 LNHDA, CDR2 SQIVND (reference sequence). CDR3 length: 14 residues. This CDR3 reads CASRVGTMNTEAFF.

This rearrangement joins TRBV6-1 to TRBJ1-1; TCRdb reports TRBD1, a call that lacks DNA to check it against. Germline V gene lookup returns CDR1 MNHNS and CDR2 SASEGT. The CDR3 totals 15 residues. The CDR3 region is CASKRQGASNTEAFF.

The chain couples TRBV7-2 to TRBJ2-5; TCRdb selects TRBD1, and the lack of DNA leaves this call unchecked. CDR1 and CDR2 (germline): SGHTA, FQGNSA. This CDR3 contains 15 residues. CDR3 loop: CASSLVQGAWETQYF.

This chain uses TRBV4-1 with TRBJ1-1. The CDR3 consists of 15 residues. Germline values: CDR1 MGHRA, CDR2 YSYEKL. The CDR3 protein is CASSQGILTRTEAFF.

CDR3 protein: CASSRTGLIYEQFF. V usage is TRBV7-2 and J usage is TRBJ2-1; the TRBD1 assignment by TCRdb is unverifiable without DNA. The CDR3 has 14 amino acids. Germline V gene lookup returns CDR1 SGHTA and CDR2 FQGNSA.